This TCR beta chain appears in the sequencing data of a study of shared clonotypes between healthy human individuals. CDR3 size: 16 residues. J lost 3 bases, V lost 1 base, and 7 bases had no gene match. The V gene's germline CDR1 is SGHTA and CDR2 FQGNSA. Donors, healthy HIV-negative adults, lacked recent acute infections or vaccinations. Partitioning of CD4+ cells yielded a CD45RA+ naive subset and a CD45RA-negative memory subset. DNA at 150 to 200 ng, 25,000 to 35,000 T cell genomes, went into sorted-subset replicate PCRs. Here immunoSEQ multiplex PCR was the method, and the copy in TCRdb shows in-frame clones only, minus some. The sample shows about 2,500,000 clones, roughly 92% of them seen only once.

The specimen sequenced was naive CD4+ T cells sorted from blood. The subset here: CD45RA+ positively selected. The chain links TRBV7-2 to TRBJ2-5, with TRBD2 matching over 8 bases. This sequence originates from a man between 18 and 29 years old in good health. The CDR3 reads CASSLVSGIWKETQYF. The CDR3 coding sequence is TGTGCCAGCAGCTTAGTTAGCGGGATTTGGAAAGAGACCCAGTACTTC.